In its sample, the clone carrying this T cell receptor beta chain was seen a few times. Its antigen is not identified. The sample is drawn from a study of CD8+ T cells in alopecia areata. Study observations and caveats: An increase in clonality over normal scalp was evident in lesional scalp, especially alopecia totalis/universalis.

J lost 5 bases, V lost 6 bases, and 12 bases had no gene match. The CDR3 length is 15 residues. Germline values: CDR1 SQVTM, CDR2 ANQGSEA. Sequencing used cDNA as its template, made by extracting RNA and reverse transcribing it. TCRdb keeps only in-frame clones here, not all; method: immunoSEQ multiplex PCR. The repertoire has tens of thousands of clones, about 51% of them found once; the top ten carry around 5%. Sorting separated CD4+ and CD8+ T cells out of PBMCs. The genes are TRBV29-1 and TRBJ2-1; 8 nucleotides match TRBD1. The sequencing sample was made of NKG2D-high CD8+ T cells sorted from blood. The clonotype originates from a human donor with alopecia areata. The DNA of the CDR3 is TGCAGCGTGAGGGACAGGCTTGGGGTCAACAATGAGCAGTTCTTC. It translates to CSVRDRLGVNNEQFF.